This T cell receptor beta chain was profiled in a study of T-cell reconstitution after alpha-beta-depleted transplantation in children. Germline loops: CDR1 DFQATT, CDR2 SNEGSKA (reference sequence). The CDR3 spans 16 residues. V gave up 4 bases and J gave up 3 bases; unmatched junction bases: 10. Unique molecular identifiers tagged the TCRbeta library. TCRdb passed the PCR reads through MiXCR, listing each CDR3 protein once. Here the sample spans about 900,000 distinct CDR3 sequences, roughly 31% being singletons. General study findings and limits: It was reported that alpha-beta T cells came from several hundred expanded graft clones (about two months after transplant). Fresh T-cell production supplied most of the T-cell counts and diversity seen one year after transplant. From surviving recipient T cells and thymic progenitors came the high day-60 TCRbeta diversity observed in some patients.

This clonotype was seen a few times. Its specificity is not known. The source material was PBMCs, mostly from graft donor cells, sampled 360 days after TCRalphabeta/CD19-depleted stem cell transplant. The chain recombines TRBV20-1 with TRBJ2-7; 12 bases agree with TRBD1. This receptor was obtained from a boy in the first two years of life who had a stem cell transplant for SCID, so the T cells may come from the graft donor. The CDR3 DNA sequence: TGCAGTGCTATAGGGCAGGGACAGGGGGCCTTCTACGAGCAGTACTTC. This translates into CSAIGQGQGAFYEQYF.